This T cell receptor beta chain derives from a study of shared clonotypes between healthy human individuals. Splitting of each subset's genomic DNA was done evenly across several immunoSEQ plates. The data were produced by immunoSEQ multiplex PCR, yet TCRdb's version contains in-frame clones alone and is incomplete. The sample yields 2 million to 2.5 million clones, 80% to 95% seen once. Losses at the gene ends were 0 bases for V and 9 bases for J; bases not matched to a gene: 7. Germline-derived CDR1 and CDR2 are SGHRS and YFSETQ. The CDR3 has 15 residues. The receptor was derived from a man younger than 35 in good health. Some clones in this sample may be carry-over from other donors' samples. The sample was naive CD4+ T cells from PBMCs. The subset here: CD45RA+ positively selected. This chain connects TRBV5-1 to TRBJ2-1; TRBD1 matches 9 bases. The CDR3 region is CASSLVGTGPTEQFF. The DNA for the CDR3 is TGCGCCAGCAGCTTGGTCGGGACAGGGCCCACTGAGCAGTTCTTC.